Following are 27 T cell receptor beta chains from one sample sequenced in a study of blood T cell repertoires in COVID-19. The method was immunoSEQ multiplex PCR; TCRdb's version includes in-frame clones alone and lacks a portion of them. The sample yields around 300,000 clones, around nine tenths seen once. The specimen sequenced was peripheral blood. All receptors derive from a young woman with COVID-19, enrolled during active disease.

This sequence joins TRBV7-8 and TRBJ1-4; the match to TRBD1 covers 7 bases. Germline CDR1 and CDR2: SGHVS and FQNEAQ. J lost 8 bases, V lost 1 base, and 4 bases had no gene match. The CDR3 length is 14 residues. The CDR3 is CASSLDRGREKLFF. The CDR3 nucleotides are TGTGCCAGCAGCTTAGACAGGGGCAGGGAAAAACTGTTTTTT.

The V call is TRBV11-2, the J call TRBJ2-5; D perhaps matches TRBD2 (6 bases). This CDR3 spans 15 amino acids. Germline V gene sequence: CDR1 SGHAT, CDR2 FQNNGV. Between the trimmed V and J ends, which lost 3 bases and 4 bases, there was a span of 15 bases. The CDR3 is CASSLIGSEVETQYF. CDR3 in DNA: TGTGCCAGCAGCTTGATCGGGAGCGAAGTAGAGACCCAGTACTTC.

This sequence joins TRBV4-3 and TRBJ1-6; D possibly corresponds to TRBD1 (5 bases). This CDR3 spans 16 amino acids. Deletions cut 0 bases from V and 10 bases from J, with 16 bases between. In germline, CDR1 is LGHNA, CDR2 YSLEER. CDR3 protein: CASSQDRERRESPLHF. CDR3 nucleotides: TGCGCCAGCAGCCAAGACAGGGAACGGAGGGAATCACCCCTCCACTTT.

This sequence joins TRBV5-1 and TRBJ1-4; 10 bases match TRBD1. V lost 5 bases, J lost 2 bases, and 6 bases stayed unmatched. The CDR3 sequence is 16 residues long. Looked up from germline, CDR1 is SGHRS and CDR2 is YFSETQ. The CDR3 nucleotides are TGCGCCAGCAGAGACGGGACAGGGGTGACTAATGAAAAACTGTTTTTT. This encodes CASRDGTGVTNEKLFF.

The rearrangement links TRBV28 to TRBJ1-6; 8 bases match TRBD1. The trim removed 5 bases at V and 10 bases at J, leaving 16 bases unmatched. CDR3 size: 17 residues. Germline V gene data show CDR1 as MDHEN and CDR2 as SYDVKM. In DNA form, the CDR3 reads TGTGCCAGCAGTCGGACGCGTGGGACAGGAATTTCCTCACCCCTCCACTTT. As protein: CASSRTRGTGISSPLHF.

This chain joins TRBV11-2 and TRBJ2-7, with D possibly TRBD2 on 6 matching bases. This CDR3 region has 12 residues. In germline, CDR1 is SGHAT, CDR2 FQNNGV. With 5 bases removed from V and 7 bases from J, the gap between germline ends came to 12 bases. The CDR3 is CASSHVGREQYF. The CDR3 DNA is TGTGCCAGCAGCCACGTGGGGAGGGAGCAGTACTTC. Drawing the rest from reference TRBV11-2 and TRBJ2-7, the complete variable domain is EAGVAQSPRYKIIEKRQSVAFWCNPISGHATLYWYQQILGQGPKLLIQFQNNGVVDDSQLPKDRFSAERLKGVDSTLKIQPAKLEDSAVYLCASSHVGREQYFGPGTRLTVT.

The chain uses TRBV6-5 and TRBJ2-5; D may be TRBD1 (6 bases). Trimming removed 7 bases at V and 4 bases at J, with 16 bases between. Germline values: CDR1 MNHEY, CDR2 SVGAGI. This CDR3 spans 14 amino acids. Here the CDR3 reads CASKRTVTIETQYF. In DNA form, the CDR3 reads TGTGCCAGCAAACGGACAGTCACTATAGAGACCCAGTACTTC.

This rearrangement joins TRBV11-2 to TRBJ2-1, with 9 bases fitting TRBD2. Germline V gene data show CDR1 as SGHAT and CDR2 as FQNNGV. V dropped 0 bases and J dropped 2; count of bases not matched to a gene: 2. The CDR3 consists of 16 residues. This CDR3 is CASSLDSGRPYNEQFF. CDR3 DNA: TGTGCCAGCAGCTTAGATAGCGGGAGACCCTACAATGAGCAGTTCTTC.

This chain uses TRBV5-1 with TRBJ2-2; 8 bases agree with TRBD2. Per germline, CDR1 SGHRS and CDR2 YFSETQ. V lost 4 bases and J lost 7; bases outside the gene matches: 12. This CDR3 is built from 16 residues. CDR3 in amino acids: CASSLTSGSGYGELFF. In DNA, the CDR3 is TGCGCCAGCAGCCTCACCAGCGGGAGTGGATACGGGGAGCTGTTTTTT.

The CDR3 loop reads CASSQGTGSGNTIYF. CDR3 bases: TGCGCCAGCAGCCAAGGGACAGGCTCTGGAAACACCATATATTTT. This chain joins TRBV4-1 and TRBJ1-3; 7 bases match TRBD1. J lost 0 bases, V lost 1 base, and 0 bases had no gene match. The CDR3 runs 15 residues. Germline assignment: CDR1 MGHRA and CDR2 YSYEKL.

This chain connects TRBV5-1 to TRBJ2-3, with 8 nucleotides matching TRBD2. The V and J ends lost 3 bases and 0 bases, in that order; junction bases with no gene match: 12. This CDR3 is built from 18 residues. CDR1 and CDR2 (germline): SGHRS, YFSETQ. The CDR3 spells CASSSTSGTSVSTDTQYF. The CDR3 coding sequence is TGCGCCAGCAGCTCTACTAGCGGAACCTCCGTTAGCACAGATACGCAGTATTTT.

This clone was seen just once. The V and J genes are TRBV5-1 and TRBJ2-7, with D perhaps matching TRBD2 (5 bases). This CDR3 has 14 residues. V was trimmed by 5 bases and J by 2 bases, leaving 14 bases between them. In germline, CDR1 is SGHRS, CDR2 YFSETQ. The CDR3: CASRSGPTTYEQYF. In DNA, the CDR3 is TGCGCCAGCAGGTCCGGGCCGACTACCTACGAGCAGTACTTC.

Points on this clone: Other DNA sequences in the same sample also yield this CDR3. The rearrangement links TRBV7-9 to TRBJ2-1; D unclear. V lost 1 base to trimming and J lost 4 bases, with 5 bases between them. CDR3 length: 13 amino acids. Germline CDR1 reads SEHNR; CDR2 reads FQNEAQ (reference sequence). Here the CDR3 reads CASSLGLYNEQFF. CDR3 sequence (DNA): TGTGCCAGCAGCTTAGGACTTTACAATGAGCAGTTCTTC.

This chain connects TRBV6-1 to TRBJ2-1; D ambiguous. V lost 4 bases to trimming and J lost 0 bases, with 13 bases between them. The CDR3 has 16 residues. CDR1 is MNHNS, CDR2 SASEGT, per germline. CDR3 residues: CASSARGGFSYNEQFF. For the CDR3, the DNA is TGTGCCAGCAGTGCCCGAGGCGGTTTCTCCTACAATGAGCAGTTCTTC.

In nucleotides, the CDR3 is TGTGCCAGCCCCCTCCTACAGCGAGGGAGCTACAATGAGCAGTTCTTC. This encodes CASPLLQRGSYNEQFF. The chain carries TRBV7-9 and TRBJ2-1, with a tentative D call TRBD2 (5 bases). V shed 8 bases and J shed 3 bases, with 20 bases lying between them. The CDR3 has 16 residues. Looked up from germline, CDR1 is SEHNR and CDR2 is FQNEAQ (reference sequence).

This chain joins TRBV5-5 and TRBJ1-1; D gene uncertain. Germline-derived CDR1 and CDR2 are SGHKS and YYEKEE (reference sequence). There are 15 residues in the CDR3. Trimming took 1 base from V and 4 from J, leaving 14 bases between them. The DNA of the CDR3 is TGTGCCAGCAGCTTGCGAGCAGGATTTCTCACTGAAGCTTTCTTT. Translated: CASSLRAGFLTEAFF. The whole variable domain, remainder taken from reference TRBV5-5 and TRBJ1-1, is DAGVTQSPTHLIKTRGQQVTLRCSPISGHKSVSWYQQVLGQGPQFIFQYYEKEERGRGNFPDRFSARQFPNYSSELNVNALLLGDSALYLCASSLRAGFLTEAFFGQGTRLTVV.

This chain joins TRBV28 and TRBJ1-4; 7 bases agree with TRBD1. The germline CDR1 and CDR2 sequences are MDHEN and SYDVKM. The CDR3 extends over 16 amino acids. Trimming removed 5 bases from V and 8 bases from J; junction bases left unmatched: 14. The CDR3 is CASSPAGTQGVEKLFF. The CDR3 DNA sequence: TGTGCCAGCAGTCCCGCCGGGACCCAGGGGGTAGAAAAACTGTTTTTT.

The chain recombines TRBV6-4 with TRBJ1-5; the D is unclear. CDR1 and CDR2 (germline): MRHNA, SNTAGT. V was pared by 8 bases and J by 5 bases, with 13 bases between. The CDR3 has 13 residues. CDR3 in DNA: TGTGCCAGCTCAGGATCGCCTGATCAGCCCCAGCATTTT. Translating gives CASSGSPDQPQHF.

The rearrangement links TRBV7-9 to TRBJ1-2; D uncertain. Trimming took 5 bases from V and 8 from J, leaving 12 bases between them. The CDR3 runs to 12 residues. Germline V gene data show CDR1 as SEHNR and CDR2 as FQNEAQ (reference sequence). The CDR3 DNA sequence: TGTGCCAGCAGCCTACAGACCACAGGCTACACCTTC. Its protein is CASSLQTTGYTF.

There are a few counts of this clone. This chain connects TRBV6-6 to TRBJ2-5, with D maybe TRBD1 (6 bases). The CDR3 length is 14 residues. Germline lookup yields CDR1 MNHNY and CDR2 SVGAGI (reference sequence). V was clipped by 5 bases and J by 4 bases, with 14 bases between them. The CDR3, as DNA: TGTGCCAGCAGTGGAACAGGGACGGGAGAGACCCAGTACTTC. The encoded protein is CASSGTGTGETQYF.

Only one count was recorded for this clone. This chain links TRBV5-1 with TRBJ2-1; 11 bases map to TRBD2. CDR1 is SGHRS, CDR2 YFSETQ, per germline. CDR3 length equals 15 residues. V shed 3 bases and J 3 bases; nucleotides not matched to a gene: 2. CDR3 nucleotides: TGCGCCAGCAGCTCCGGGACTAGCGGCTACAATGAGCAGTTCTTC. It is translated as CASSSGTSGYNEQFF.

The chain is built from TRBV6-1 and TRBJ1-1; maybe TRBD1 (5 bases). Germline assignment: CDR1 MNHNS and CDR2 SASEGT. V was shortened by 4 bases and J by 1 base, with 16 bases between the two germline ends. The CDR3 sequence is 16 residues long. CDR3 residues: CASSGARAGPNTEAFF. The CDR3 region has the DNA TGTGCCAGCAGTGGGGCCAGGGCAGGTCCGAACACTGAAGCTTTCTTT.

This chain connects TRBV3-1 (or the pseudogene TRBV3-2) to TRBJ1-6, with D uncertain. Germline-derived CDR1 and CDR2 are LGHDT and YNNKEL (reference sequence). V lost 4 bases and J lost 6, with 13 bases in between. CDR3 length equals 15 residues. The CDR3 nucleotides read TGTGCCAGCAGCCTAGGGCCCGCGGGTAATTCACCCCTCCACTTT. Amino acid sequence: CASSLGPAGNSPLHF.

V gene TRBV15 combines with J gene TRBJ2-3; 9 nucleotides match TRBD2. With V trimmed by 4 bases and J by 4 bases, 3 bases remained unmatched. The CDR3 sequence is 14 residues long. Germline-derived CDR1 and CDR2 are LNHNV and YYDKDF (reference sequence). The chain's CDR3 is CATSNRTSADTQYF. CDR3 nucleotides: TGTGCCACCAGCAATCGGACTAGCGCAGATACGCAGTATTTT.

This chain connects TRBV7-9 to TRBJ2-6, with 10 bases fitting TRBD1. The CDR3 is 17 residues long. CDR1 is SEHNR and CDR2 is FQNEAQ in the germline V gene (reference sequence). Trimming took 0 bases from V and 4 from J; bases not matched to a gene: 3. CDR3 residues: CASSLAGTGVGANVLTF. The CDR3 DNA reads TGTGCCAGCAGCTTAGCCGGGACAGGGGTCGGGGCCAACGTCCTGACTTTC.

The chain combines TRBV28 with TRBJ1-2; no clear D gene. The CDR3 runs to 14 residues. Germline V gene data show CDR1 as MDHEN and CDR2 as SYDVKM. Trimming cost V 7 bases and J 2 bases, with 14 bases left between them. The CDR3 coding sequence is TGTGCCAGCACCCTTGGGCCCGCCAACTATGGCTACACCTTC. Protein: CASTLGPANYGYTF.

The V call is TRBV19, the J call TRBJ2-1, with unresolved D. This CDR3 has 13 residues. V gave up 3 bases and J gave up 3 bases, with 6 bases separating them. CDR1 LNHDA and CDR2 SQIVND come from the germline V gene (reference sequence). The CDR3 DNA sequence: TGTGCCAGTAGTATCCACAACTACAATGAGCAGTTCTTC. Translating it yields CASSIHNYNEQFF.